This is a list of T cell receptor beta chains from one sample in a study of human T cells and chemical hapten exposure. TCRdb itself ran the RACE reads through MiXCR, one entry per CDR3 protein. This repertoire shows around 200,000 distinct CDR3 sequences, 25% to 30% found once; its top ten account for less than 3%. Source: whole blood, taken in connection with sensitization to the hapten diphenylcyclopropenone (DPC). The origin of the receptors is a woman aged 30 to 39 with alopecia areata. Some clones in this sample may be carry-over from other donors' samples. CDR3s include the opening cysteine and the closing phenylalanine or tryptophan. D genes are given only for firm matches. Clone size is not always given. Where it is, it says once, few, many or a class for expanded clones.

V gene: TRBV5-1; clone size: .; D gene: TRBD1; J gene: TRBJ1-2; CDR3 DNA: TGCGCCAGCAGCTCCGGGACAGAGCATGGCTACACCTTC; CDR3 protein: CASSSGTEHGYTF
V gene: TRBV28; clone size: few; D gene: TRBD1; J gene: TRBJ1-2; CDR3 DNA: TGTGCCAGCAGTTACGGGACAGGGGGCGCCTATGGCTACACCTTC; CDR3 protein: CASSYGTGGAYGYTF
V gene: TRBV29-1; clone size: few; D gene: TRBD1; J gene: TRBJ1-1; CDR3 DNA: TGCAGCGTTCCACGACAGGGGGCGGACACTGAAGCTTTCTTT; CDR3 protein: CSVPRQGADTEAFF
V gene: TRBV3-1; clone size: .; D gene: .; J gene: TRBJ1-1; CDR3 DNA: TGTGCCAGCAGCTACCTCAGGGGAACTGAAGCTTTCTTT; CDR3 protein: CASSYLRGTEAFF
V gene: TRBV27; clone size: few; D gene: .; J gene: TRBJ2-2; CDR3 DNA: TGTGCCAGCAGATCGGGAGTTGTTACCGGGGAGCTGTTTTTT; CDR3 protein: CASRSGVVTGELFF
V gene: TRBV7-2; clone size: .; D gene: TRBD2; J gene: TRBJ2-7; CDR3 DNA: TGTGCCAGCAGCCTCCTAGCGGGGGGGCTCTACGAGCAGTACTTC; CDR3 protein: CASSLLAGGLYEQYF
V gene: TRBV28; clone size: .; D gene: .; J gene: TRBJ1-1; CDR3 DNA: TGTGCCAGCACCATCCTACTCGGGGGCGGCACTGAAGCTTTCTTT; CDR3 protein: CASTILLGGGTEAFF
V gene: TRBV4-3; clone size: many; D gene: .; J gene: TRBJ1-2; CDR3 DNA: TGCGCCAGCAGCCAAGACAGCGGATCTAACTATGGCTACACCTTC; CDR3 protein: CASSQDSGSNYGYTF
V gene: TRBV6-2/TRBV6-3; clone size: few; D gene: TRBD1; J gene: TRBJ1-1; CDR3 DNA: TGTGCCAGCAGTTCGGGCCGGACAGGGTTCATGAACACTGAAGCTTTCTTT; CDR3 protein: CASSSGRTGFMNTEAFF
V gene: TRBV7-9; clone size: once; D gene: .; J gene: TRBJ2-2; CDR3 DNA: TGTGCCAGCAGCTTAGCGTCACAGTTTAGCACCGGGGAGCTGTTTTTT; CDR3 protein: CASSLASQFSTGELFF
V gene: TRBV7-2; clone size: .; D gene: TRBD1; J gene: TRBJ1-6; CDR3 DNA: TGTGCCAGCAGCCCAAGACAGGGGGCGATTTCACCCCTCCACTTT; CDR3 protein: CASSPRQGAISPLHF
V gene: TRBV11-2; clone size: .; D gene: .; J gene: TRBJ2-5; CDR3 DNA: TGTGCCAGCAGCTCCGCACACCAAGAGACCCAGTACTTC; CDR3 protein: CASSSAHQETQYF
V gene: TRBV6-5; clone size: .; D gene: TRBD1; J gene: TRBJ1-1; CDR3 DNA: TGTGCCAGCCAACTACAGGGGTGGGGTGAAGCTTTCTTT; CDR3 protein: CASQLQGWGEAFF
V gene: TRBV6-5; clone size: .; D gene: .; J gene: TRBJ2-3; CDR3 DNA: TGTGCCAGCAGTATGAGTTCAGATACGCAGTATTTT; CDR3 protein: CASSMSSDTQYF
V gene: TRBV28; clone size: .; D gene: .; J gene: TRBJ2-7; CDR3 DNA: TGTGCCAGCCGAGGAGGATACTACTACGAGCAGTACTTC; CDR3 protein: CASRGGYYYEQYF
V gene: TRBV19; clone size: .; D gene: .; J gene: TRBJ2-4; CDR3 DNA: TGTGCCAGTACCCCTCGGGGGCATGAGGGCAAAAACATTCAGTACTTC; CDR3 protein: CASTPRGHEGKNIQYF
V gene: TRBV28; clone size: few; D gene: .; J gene: TRBJ2-5; CDR3 DNA: TGTGCCAGCAGTTCCCCTCCCCAAGAGACCCAGTACTTC; CDR3 protein: CASSSPPQETQYF
V gene: TRBV28; clone size: few; D gene: .; J gene: TRBJ1-1; CDR3 DNA: TGTGCCAGCAGTTTACAGGGGCGCGGGGGTTTCTTT; CDR3 protein: CASSLQGRGGFF
V gene: TRBV6-2/TRBV6-3; clone size: .; D gene: TRBD2; J gene: TRBJ2-2; CDR3 DNA: TGTGCCAGCAGAAGATCCGGGACTAGTGGGGCCGGGGAGCTGTTTTTT; CDR3 protein: CASRRSGTSGAGELFF
V gene: TRBV29-1; clone size: .; D gene: .; J gene: TRBJ1-2; CDR3 DNA: TGCAGCGTGTGGAGCGGGGAGGGGGGCTACACCTTC; CDR3 protein: CSVWSGEGGYTF
V gene: TRBV18; clone size: .; D gene: TRBD1; J gene: TRBJ2-7; CDR3 DNA: TGTGCCAGCTCACACGTAAAGGGGGCGAAACCCTACGAGCAGTACTTC; CDR3 protein: CASSHVKGAKPYEQYF
V gene: TRBV28; clone size: few; D gene: TRBD2; J gene: TRBJ2-1; CDR3 DNA: TGTGCCAGCAGTTTCGGACTAGCCTACAATGAGCAGTTCTTC; CDR3 protein: CASSFGLAYNEQFF
V gene: TRBV4-2; clone size: .; D gene: .; J gene: TRBJ2-2; CDR3 DNA: TGTGCCAGCAGCCAAGGGACTGACACCGGGGAGCTGTTTTTT; CDR3 protein: CASSQGTDTGELFF
V gene: TRBV3-1; clone size: .; D gene: .; J gene: TRBJ2-7; CDR3 DNA: TGTGCCAGCAGCCAAGATATAGGTACCTACGAGCAGTACTTC; CDR3 protein: CASSQDIGTYEQYF
V gene: TRBV29-1; clone size: .; D gene: TRBD1; J gene: TRBJ1-4; CDR3 DNA: TGCAGCGTTGGTCGGGACAGTCAGGAAAAACTGTTTTTT; CDR3 protein: CSVGRDSQEKLFF
V gene: TRBV29-1; clone size: .; D gene: .; J gene: TRBJ1-4; CDR3 DNA: TGCAGCGTTGTAGGGACAACAACTAATGAAAAACTGTTTTTT; CDR3 protein: CSVVGTTTNEKLFF
V gene: TRBV27; clone size: .; D gene: .; J gene: TRBJ1-2; CDR3 DNA: TGTGCCAGCCCCTCGGCCGCATATGGCTACACCTTC; CDR3 protein: CASPSAAYGYTF
V gene: TRBV29-1; clone size: .; D gene: TRBD1; J gene: TRBJ2-7; CDR3 DNA: TGCAGCGTGGCCCCTAGGACAGGGGAGGCCGAGCAGTACTTC; CDR3 protein: CSVAPRTGEAEQYF
V gene: TRBV4-1; clone size: .; D gene: .; J gene: TRBJ1-1; CDR3 DNA: TGCGCCAGCACCCCTGTCATGAACACTGAAGCTTTCTTT; CDR3 protein: CASTPVMNTEAFF
V gene: TRBV29-1; clone size: few; D gene: TRBD1; J gene: TRBJ1-2; CDR3 DNA: TGCAGCGTTCAAACCGGGACAGGGCTCCCAAATGGCTACACCTTC; CDR3 protein: CSVQTGTGLPNGYTF
V gene: TRBV28; clone size: .; D gene: .; J gene: TRBJ1-4; CDR3 DNA: TGTGCCAGCAGTACCCCTGCTAATGAAAAACTGTTTTTT; CDR3 protein: CASSTPANEKLFF
V gene: TRBV18; clone size: .; D gene: TRBD2; J gene: TRBJ2-1; CDR3 DNA: TGTGCCAGCTGCCAGAGACAGACGACTAGCGGGGGGTCCAGGGCTGAGCAGTTCTTC; CDR3 protein: CASCQRQTTSGGSRAEQFF
V gene: TRBV29-1; clone size: .; D gene: .; J gene: TRBJ1-1; CDR3 DNA: TGCAGCGGCGAGAGGGGCCTTGGGACTGAAGCTTTCTTT; CDR3 protein: CSGERGLGTEAFF
V gene: TRBV20-1; clone size: .; D gene: .; J gene: TRBJ1-1; CDR3 DNA: TGCAGTGCTAGACGAAGTGGACACCCCGAAGCTTTCTTT; CDR3 protein: CSARRSGHPEAFF
V gene: TRBV7-9; clone size: many; D gene: .; J gene: TRBJ2-5; CDR3 DNA: TGTGCCAGCAGCTTGCAGACCCAGTACTTC; CDR3 protein: CASSLQTQYF
V gene: TRBV10-3; clone size: .; D gene: TRBD1; J gene: TRBJ1-1; CDR3 DNA: TGTGCCACCACCCAGACGGGACAGAGCAACACTGAAGCTTTCTTT; CDR3 protein: CATTQTGQSNTEAFF
V gene: TRBV29-1; clone size: .; D gene: .; J gene: TRBJ1-5; CDR3 DNA: TGCAGCGTGGGGAGTATCGATCAGCCCCAGCATTTT; CDR3 protein: CSVGSIDQPQHF
V gene: TRBV6-2/TRBV6-3; clone size: few; D gene: TRBD2; J gene: TRBJ2-1; CDR3 DNA: TGTGCCACCACCTTAGCGGGGGGGGCGTACAATGAGCAGTTCTTC; CDR3 protein: CATTLAGGAYNEQFF
V gene: TRBV7-2; clone size: few; D gene: TRBD2; J gene: TRBJ2-5; CDR3 DNA: TGTGCCAGCAGCTTAGCCGTAGCGGGGGCTAGGTACCAAGAGACCCAGTACTTC; CDR3 protein: CASSLAVAGARYQETQYF
V gene: TRBV28; clone size: .; D gene: .; J gene: TRBJ1-2; CDR3 DNA: TGTGCCAGCAGCTTCACGGGGGCGCGCTATGGCTACACCTTC; CDR3 protein: CASSFTGARYGYTF
V gene: TRBV18; clone size: .; D gene: .; J gene: TRBJ2-7; CDR3 DNA: TGTGCCAGCTCACCAAATCCCCCTTCAGGGACGACCTACGAGCAGTACTTC; CDR3 protein: CASSPNPPSGTTYEQYF